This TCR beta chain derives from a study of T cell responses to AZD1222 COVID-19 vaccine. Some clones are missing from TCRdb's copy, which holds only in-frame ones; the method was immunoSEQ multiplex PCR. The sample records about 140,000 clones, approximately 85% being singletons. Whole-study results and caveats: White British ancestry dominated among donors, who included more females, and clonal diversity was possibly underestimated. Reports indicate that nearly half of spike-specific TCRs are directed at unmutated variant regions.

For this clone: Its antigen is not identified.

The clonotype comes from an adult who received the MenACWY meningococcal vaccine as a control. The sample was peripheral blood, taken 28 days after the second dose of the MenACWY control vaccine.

The CDR3 loop is CASSLNNEQFF. The CDR3 nucleotides are TGTGCCAGCAGCTTAAACAATGAGCAGTTCTTC. V usage is TRBV12-3 or TRBV12-4 and J usage is TRBJ2-1; unclear D gene. This CDR3 has 11 residues. The germline V and J ends were trimmed by 6 bases and 5 bases, with 5 bases remaining between them.